This T cell receptor (beta chain) was captured by sequencing in a study of shared clonotypes between healthy human individuals. The CDR3 totals 17 residues. The germline V gene encodes CDR1 SGHDN and CDR2 FVKESK. Trimming at V came to 7 bases and at J to 1 base, leaving 10 bases not matched to a gene. Naive CD8 cells lacked CD45RO, underwent positive selection for CCR7 and left out terminally differentiated effector memory CD45RA+ cells. Data came from immunoSEQ multiplex PCR; TCRdb stores just in-frame clones and leaves some out. The sample has hundreds of thousands of clones, roughly 98% seen once; the top ten hold 0.25% to 0.35%.

Material: naive CD8+ T cells sorted from blood. The TCR sequence derives from a man aged 25 to 40 in good health. This chain joins TRBV14 and TRBJ2-1; 10 bases line up with TRBD2. As DNA, the CDR3 is TGTGCCAGCAACGATAATGGACTAGCGGTGTCCTACAATGAGCAGTTCTTC. Encoded protein: CASNDNGLAVSYNEQFF.